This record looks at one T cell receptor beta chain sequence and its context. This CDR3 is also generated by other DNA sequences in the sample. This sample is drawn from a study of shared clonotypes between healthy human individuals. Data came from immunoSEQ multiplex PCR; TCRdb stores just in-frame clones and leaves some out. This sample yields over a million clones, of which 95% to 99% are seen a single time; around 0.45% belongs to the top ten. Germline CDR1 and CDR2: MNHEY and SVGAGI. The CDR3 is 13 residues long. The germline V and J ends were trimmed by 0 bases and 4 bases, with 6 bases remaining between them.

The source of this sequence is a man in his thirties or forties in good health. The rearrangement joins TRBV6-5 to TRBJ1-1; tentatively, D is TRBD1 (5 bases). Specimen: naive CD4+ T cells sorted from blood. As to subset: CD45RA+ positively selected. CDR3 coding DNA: TGTGCCAGCAGTTACTCGGGGGGCACTGAAGCTTTCTTT. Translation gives CASSYSGGTEAFF.